This T cell receptor beta chain was documented in a study of control samples from healthy donors and cancer patients. V lost 0 bases to trimming and J lost 3 bases, with 12 bases between them. This CDR3 has 15 amino acids. The germline V gene has CDR1 LNHNV and CDR2 YYDKDF (reference sequence). Sequencing was performed with immunoSEQ multiplex PCR; in TCRdb, only in-frame clones are kept and a portion is missing. The table shows around 94,000 clones, with 90% to 95% occurring only once. This TCR was sampled from a woman aged 18-29 years in good health. The chain is built from TRBV15 and TRBJ2-7; TRBD1 might be the D (6 bases). Sequencing was done on a sample of blood. Here the CDR3 DNA reads TGTGCCACCAGCAGAGAACAGGGAAAGGGCTACGAGCAGTACTTC. Amino acids: CATSREQGKGYEQYF.